This TCR beta chain was captured by sequencing in a study of early T cells in non-severe SARS-CoV-2 infection (dated by TCRdb to the early 2020s). As for the study more broadly: Bulk RNA from unsorted whole blood was used for TCR sequencing, so alpha and beta chains could not be paired. Overall study outcomes, separate from this receptor: VDJdb matching was skewed toward anti-spike CD8 responses and likely underestimated virus-specific expansions, missing private and CD4 specificities.

About this clonotype: The clone's antigen remains unknown. No much larger clonotype is one base removed from it; base qualities were not supplied.

The study was a case-control design nested within a healthcare worker cohort in London, UK, with weekly nasopharyngeal swab PCR tests and blood sampling. Healthcare workers were enrolled in the week of the UK lockdown, from 23 to 31 March 2020, and were followed every week for up to roughly 16 weeks. V gives up 6 bases and J gives up 4 bases, and the segment between their germline ends measures 24 bases. Inclusive of the bounding cysteine and phenylalanine, the CDR3 is 18 residues long. Of all the DNA, just the CDR3 is kept, 54 bases in frame from base 1. Library preparation employed 5' RACE. Data came from a NextSeq 500. Unique molecular identifiers were attached to individual cDNA molecules in the TCR library protocol so that sequencing error and PCR bias could be corrected. Both TCR alpha and beta chains were sequenced, and tight co-correlation was observed between alpha and beta sequence abundances in each sample. Per the source publication's procedure: Decombinator V4 was used to perform V gene, J gene and CDR3 annotation of TCR sequences. TCRs were defined as expanded if a significant change between any two time points was detected under a Poisson model with p below 0.0001. Abundances of TCRs were expressed as counts per million after normalisation to the total number of TCRs sequenced in each sample. TRAV1-2 paired with TRAJ12, TRAJ20 or TRAJ33 defined MAIT TCRs, while TRAV10 paired with TRAJ18 defined iNKT TCRs. VDJdb, accessed 1 November 2021, was searched for CMV, EBV and SARS-CoV-2 annotated TCRs, with TCRs annotated for multiple antigens excluded. TCRdb trimmed the raw reads at Q25, called clones with MiXCR and kept productive beta chains. Rows matching on CDR3 protein sequence are summarized as one entry with the most common DNA and genes. The V and J calls follow TCRdb's processing rather than the paper's. The sample table lists about 31,000 distinct CDR3 sequences, roughly 5.3% of them with a count of one. In total, the top ten clones hold 20% to 25% of the sample.

The rearrangement combines TRBV12-3 or TRBV12-4 with TRBJ2-2; the D segment cannot be called with confidence. Specimen: whole blood. This TCR was recovered from an adult who was a healthcare worker with PCR-confirmed SARS-CoV-2 infection or an uninfected control (not recorded which). The DNA is as follows: TGTGCCAGCAGCTGGGCTGGAAAGAGCTCCAAGTCCACCGGGGAGCTGTTTTTT. Its protein product is CASSWAGKSSKSTGELFF.